These T cell receptor beta chains were read from a single sample in a study of graft-versus-host responses after intestinal transplantation. Repertoires were generated with immunoSEQ multiplex PCR, while TCRdb's copy carries only in-frame clones and drops some. Among tens of thousands of clones, roughly 87% were seen once, and the ten largest hold more than 7%. These TCRs are of unknown antigen specificity. The specimen was unstimulated CD8+ T cells sorted from spleen or lymph node cells, collected before transplant. All receptors derive from a human donor who was the organ donor for an intestinal transplant. CDR3s include the opening cysteine and the closing phenylalanine or tryptophan. D genes are given only for firm matches. The size of a clone is reported for some rows only, either as once, few or many, or as a class for expanded clones.

D,V,J,size,DNA,CDR3
TRBD1,TRBV7-9,TRBJ1-3,-,TGTGCCAGCAGCTGGTGGACAGGGGGAAACACCATATATTTT,CASSWWTGGNTIYF
-,TRBV5-4,TRBJ2-7,-,TGTGCCAGCAGCCCCGGACACTCCTACGAGCAGTACTTC,CASSPGHSYEQYF
-,TRBV6-6,TRBJ2-7,-,TGTGCCAGCAGTTACCAGGACTTACCGGCGGGAGAGCAGTACTTC,CASSYQDLPAGEQYF
-,TRBV4-2,TRBJ1-1,-,TGTGCCAGCAGCCAAGTCCCTACAAACACTGAAGCTTTCTTT,CASSQVPTNTEAFF
TRBD2,TRBV11-2,TRBJ2-7,-,TGTGCCAGCAGCCAAGGGCGGGGGTCGTACGAGCAGTACTTC,CASSQGRGSYEQYF
-,TRBV30,TRBJ2-2,-,TGTGCCTGGAGTGTTTGGGGCGGGGAGCTGTTTTTT,CAWSVWGGELFF
-,TRBV27,TRBJ1-2,-,TGTGCCAGCAGTTCTGGGATGGATGGCTACACCTTC,CASSSGMDGYTF
TRBD2,TRBV4-1,TRBJ2-1,-,TGCGCCAGCAGCTCTAGCGGGGGGATCTACAATGAGCAGTTCTTC,CASSSSGGIYNEQFF
-,TRBV5-4,TRBJ1-5,-,TGTGCCAGCAGCTTGTTTCGGGGGGCGGTAGGCAATCAGCCCCAGCATTTT,CASSLFRGAVGNQPQHF
-,TRBV6-5,TRBJ1-6,-,TGTGCCAGCAGTTACTTCGGTGATACGAATTCACCCCTCCACTTT,CASSYFGDTNSPLHF
-,TRBV2,TRBJ1-2,-,TGTGCCAGCAGTGACAGCTTCTATGGCTACACCTTC,CASSDSFYGYTF
-,TRBV15,TRBJ2-4,-,TGTGCCACCAGCAGAGTCCGGAGACTTCCAGCCAAAAACATTCAGTACTTC,CATSRVRRLPAKNIQYF
TRBD1,TRBV9,TRBJ2-1,-,TGTGCCAGCAGCGACGGGTCCGACGGGACAGGGGTTTACAATGAGCAGTTCTTC,CASSDGSDGTGVYNEQFF
-,TRBV7-2,TRBJ1-2,-,TGTGCCAGCAGCTTTATAGGGACGGAAGGCTACACCTTC,CASSFIGTEGYTF
-,TRBV27,TRBJ2-7,-,TGTGCCAGCAGCCCGACCTACGGGACGCTCGACGAGCAGTACTTC,CASSPTYGTLDEQYF
-,TRBV11-2,TRBJ2-5,-,TGTGCCAGCAGCTTAGAAGGCCCGGGGACCCAGTACTTC,CASSLEGPGTQYF
-,TRBV5-1,TRBJ2-2,-,TGCGCCAGCAGCTTGGCGGGGGACACCGGGGAGCTGTTTTTT,CASSLAGDTGELFF
-,TRBV13,TRBJ1-1,-,TGTGCCAGCAGCCCCCAGAGGGGGAGGGACACTGAAGCTTTCTTT,CASSPQRGRDTEAFF
-,TRBV4-2,TRBJ2-3,-,TGTGCCAGCAGCCAAAGGGCTGGGGGAGTAGATACGCAGTATTTT,CASSQRAGGVDTQYF
-,TRBV9,TRBJ1-2,once,TGTGCCAGCAGCGCCGGGGACTTTTTACAGAACTATGGCTACACCTTC,CASSAGDFLQNYGYTF
TRBD1,TRBV28,TRBJ1-2,few,TGTGCCAGCAGTTGGACAGGGCTTAACTATGGCTACACCTTC,CASSWTGLNYGYTF
-,TRBV4-1,TRBJ1-5,few,TGCGCCAGCAGCCAAGATCTCAGGGGTCAGCCCCAGCATTTT,CASSQDLRGQPQHF